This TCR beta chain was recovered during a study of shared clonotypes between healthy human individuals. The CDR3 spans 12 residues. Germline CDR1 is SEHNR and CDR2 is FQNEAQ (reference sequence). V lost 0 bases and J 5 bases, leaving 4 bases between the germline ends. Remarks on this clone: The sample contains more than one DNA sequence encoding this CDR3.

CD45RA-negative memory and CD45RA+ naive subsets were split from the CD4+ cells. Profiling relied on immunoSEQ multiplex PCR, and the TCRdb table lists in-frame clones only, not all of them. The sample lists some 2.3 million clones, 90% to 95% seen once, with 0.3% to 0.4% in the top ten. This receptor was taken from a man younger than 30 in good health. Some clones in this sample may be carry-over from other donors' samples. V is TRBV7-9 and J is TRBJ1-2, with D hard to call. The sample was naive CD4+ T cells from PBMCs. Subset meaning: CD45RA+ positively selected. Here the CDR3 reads CASSLAAYGYTF. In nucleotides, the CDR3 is TGTGCCAGCAGCTTAGCGGCTTATGGCTACACCTTC.